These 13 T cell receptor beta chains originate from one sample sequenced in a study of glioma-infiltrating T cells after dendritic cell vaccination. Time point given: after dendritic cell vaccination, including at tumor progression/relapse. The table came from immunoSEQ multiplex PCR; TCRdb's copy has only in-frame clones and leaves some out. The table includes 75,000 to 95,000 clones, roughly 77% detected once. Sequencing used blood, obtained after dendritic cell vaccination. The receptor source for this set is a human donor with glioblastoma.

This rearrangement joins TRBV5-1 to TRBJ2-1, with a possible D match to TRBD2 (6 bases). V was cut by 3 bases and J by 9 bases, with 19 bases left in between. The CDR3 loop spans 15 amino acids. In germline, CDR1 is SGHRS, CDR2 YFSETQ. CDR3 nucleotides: TGCGCCAGCAGCTCCCTCGGGACTGGTAAGGGTGAGCAGTTCTTC. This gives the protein CASSSLGTGKGEQFF.

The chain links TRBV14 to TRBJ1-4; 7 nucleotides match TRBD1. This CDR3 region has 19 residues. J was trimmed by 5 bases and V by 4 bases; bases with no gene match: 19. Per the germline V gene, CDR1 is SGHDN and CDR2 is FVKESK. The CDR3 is CASSLRDSRISGKNEKLFF. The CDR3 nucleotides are TGTGCCAGCAGCCTACGGGACAGCAGAATTTCGGGGAAAAATGAAAAACTGTTTTTT. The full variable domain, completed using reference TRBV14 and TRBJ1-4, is EAGVTQFPSHSVIEKGQTVTLRCDPISGHDNLYWYRRVMGKEIKFLLHFVKESKQDESGMPNNRFLAERTGGTYSTLKVQPAELEDSGVYFCASSLRDSRISGKNEKLFFGSGTQLSVL.

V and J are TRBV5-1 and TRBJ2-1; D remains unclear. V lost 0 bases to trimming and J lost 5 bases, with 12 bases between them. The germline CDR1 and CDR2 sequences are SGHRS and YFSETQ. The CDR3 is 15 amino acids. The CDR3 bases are TGCGCCAGCAGCTTGGACGGCCAACAGAACAATGAGCAGTTCTTC. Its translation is CASSLDGQQNNEQFF. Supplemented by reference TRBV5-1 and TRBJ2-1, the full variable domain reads KAGVTQTPRYLIKTRGQQVTLSCSPISGHRSVSWYQQTPGQGLQFLFEYFSETQRNKGNFPGRFSGRQFSNSRSEMNVSTLELGDSALYLCASSLDGQQNNEQFFGPGTRLTVL.

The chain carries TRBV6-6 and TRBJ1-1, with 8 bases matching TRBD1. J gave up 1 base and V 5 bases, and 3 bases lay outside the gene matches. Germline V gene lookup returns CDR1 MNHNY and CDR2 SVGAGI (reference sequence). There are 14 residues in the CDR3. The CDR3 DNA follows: TGTGCCAGCAGTCTCGGACAGGGGAACACTGAAGCTTTCTTT. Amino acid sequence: CASSLGQGNTEAFF.

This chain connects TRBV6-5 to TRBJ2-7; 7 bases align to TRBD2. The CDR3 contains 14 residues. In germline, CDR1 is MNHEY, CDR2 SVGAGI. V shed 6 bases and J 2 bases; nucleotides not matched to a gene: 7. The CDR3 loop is CASRTLAQPYEQYV. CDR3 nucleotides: TGTGCCAGCAGAACACTAGCGCAACCCTACGAGCAGTACGTC.

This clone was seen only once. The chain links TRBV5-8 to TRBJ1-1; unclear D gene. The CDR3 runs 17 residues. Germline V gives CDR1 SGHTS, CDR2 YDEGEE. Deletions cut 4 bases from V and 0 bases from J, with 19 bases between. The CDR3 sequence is CASSELVRWALNTEAFF. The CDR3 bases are TGTGCCAGCAGCGAACTTGTCCGGTGGGCTTTGAACACTGAAGCTTTCTTT.

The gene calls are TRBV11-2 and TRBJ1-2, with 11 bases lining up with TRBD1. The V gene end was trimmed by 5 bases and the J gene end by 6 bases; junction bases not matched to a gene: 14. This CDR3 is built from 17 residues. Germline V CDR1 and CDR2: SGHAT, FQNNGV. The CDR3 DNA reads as TGTGCCAGCAGCACCCTGATAGGAGTGGGACAGGGGGATGGCTACACCTTC. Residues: CASSTLIGVGQGDGYTF.

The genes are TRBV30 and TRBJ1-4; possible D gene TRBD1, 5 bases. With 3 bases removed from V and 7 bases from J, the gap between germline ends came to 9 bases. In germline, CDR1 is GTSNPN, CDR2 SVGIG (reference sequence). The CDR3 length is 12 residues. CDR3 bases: TGTGCCTGGAGCCAAGGGGCTGAAAAACTGTTTTTT. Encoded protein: CAWSQGAEKLFF.

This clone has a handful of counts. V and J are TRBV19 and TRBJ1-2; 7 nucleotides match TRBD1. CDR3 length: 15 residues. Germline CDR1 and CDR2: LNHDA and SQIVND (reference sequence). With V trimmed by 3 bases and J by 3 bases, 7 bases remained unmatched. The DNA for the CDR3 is TGTGCCAGTAGTATTACGGACAGGCAGGACTATGGCTACACCTTC. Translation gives CASSITDRQDYGYTF.

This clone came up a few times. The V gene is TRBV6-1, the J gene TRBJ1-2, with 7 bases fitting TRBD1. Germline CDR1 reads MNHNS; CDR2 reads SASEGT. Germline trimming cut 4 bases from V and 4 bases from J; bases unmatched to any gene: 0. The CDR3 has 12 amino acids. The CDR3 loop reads CASSGQGYGYTF. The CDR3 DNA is TGTGCCAGCAGTGGACAGGGCTATGGCTACACCTTC.

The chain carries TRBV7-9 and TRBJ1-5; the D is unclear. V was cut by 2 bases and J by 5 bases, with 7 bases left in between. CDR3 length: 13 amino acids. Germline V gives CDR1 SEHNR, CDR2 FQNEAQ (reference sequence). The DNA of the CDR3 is TGTGCCAGCAGCTTACAGGAAGATCAGCCCCAGCATTTT. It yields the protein CASSLQEDQPQHF. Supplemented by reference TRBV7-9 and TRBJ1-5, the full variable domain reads DTGVSQNPRHKITKRGQNVTFRCDPISEHNRLYWYRQTLGQGPEFLTYFQNEAQLEKSRLLSDRFSAERPKGSFSTLEIQRTEQGDSAMYLCASSLQEDQPQHFGDGTRLSIL.

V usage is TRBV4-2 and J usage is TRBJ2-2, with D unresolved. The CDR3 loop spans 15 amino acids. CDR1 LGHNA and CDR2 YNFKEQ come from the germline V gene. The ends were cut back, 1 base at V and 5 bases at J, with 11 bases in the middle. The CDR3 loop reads CASSQVLVPTGELFF. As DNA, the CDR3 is TGTGCCAGCAGCCAAGTCCTAGTACCAACCGGGGAGCTGTTTTTT.

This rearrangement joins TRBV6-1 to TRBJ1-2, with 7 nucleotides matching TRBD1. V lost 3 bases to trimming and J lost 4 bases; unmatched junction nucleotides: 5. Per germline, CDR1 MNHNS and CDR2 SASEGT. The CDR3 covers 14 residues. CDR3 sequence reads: CASSDGTVSYGYTF. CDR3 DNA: TGTGCCAGCAGTGATGGGACAGTGAGCTATGGCTACACCTTC.